This T cell receptor beta chain derives from a study of identifying expanded T cells in peripheral blood. A remark on this clone: Its antigen is as yet unknown.

TCRdb keeps only in-frame clones here, not all; method: immunoSEQ multiplex PCR. The sample includes about 100,000 clones, about 89% of them seen just once. Per the germline V gene, CDR1 is SNHLY and CDR2 is FYNNEI. The V gene end was trimmed by 6 bases and the J gene end by 7 bases; junction bases not matched to a gene: 9. The CDR3 sequence is 14 residues long. The study, taken as a whole, reports: Approximately two-week clone count variance significantly increased as total template count grew. Technical replicates showed approximately 1.2 changed clones; two weeks about 16; four weeks 19.

The material sequenced was blood. The V and J genes are TRBV2 and TRBJ2-4, with 7 bases identical to TRBD1. The sequence derives from a person aged 18 to 75 in good health. The CDR3 is CASSITGVGNIQYF. In DNA, the CDR3 is TGTGCCAGCAGCATCACAGGGGTAGGGAACATTCAGTACTTC.